This TCR beta chain was captured by sequencing in a study of beta chain features in type 1 diabetes. Across the whole study: Patient and healthy donor groups were alike in age, gender and cell yields.

Sequenced material consisted of expressed TCRB transcripts (all of the isolated RNA was reverse transcribed). Data came from immunoSEQ multiplex PCR; TCRdb stores just in-frame clones and leaves some out. This table holds about 230,000 clones, 7.5% to 10% found once. This clone has just a few counts. The antigen remains unidentified. The CDR3 consists of 13 residues. CDR1 and CDR2 (germline): SGHRS, YFSETQ. The germline V and J ends were trimmed by 0 bases and 0 bases, with 3 bases remaining between them. Regarding the study as a whole: Patients with type 1 diabetes showed fewer VDJ junction insertions and more deletions. Still unanswered here is whether HLA type influences TCRB rearrangement.

This rearrangement joins TRBV5-1 to TRBJ1-2, with D hard to call. This clonotype originated in a woman younger than 35 in good health. Material: naive CD4+ T cells from blood. The CDR3 DNA follows: TGCGCCAGCAGCTTGGCAGCTAACTATGGCTACACCTTC. Protein product: CASSLAANYGYTF.